Listed below are T cell receptor beta chains from one sample, sequenced in a study of blood T cell repertoires in COVID-19. Sequencing was performed with immunoSEQ multiplex PCR; in TCRdb, only in-frame clones are kept and a portion is missing. The sample contains approximately 210,000 clones, less than 90% of which appear only once. The sequencing input was peripheral blood. These receptors were collected from a woman older than 75 with COVID-19, enrolled during active disease. CDR3s leave out the opening cysteine and the closing phenylalanine or tryptophan. The order of the fields is V gene, J gene, D gene, CDR3 protein. The D gene is left open where the match is weak.

TRBV6-2/TRBV6-3,TRBJ1-1,NA,ASSHAGAINTEAF
TRBV27,TRBJ1-1,TRBD1,ASSPGTVMNTEAF
TRBV5-6,TRBJ1-6,TRBD1,ASSLSPPGQGKSPLH
TRBV2,TRBJ1-3,NA,ASSEGQGGNTIY
TRBV5-6,TRBJ1-2,TRBD1,ASSLGTAYGYT
TRBV7-2,TRBJ1-2,NA,ASSKNAQGISGYT
TRBV4-1,TRBJ2-3,NA,ASSQDVESVTQY
TRBV28,TRBJ1-2,NA,ATSGLRYGYT
TRBV3-1/TRBV3-2,TRBJ1-1,TRBD1,ASSLRDRVNTEAF
TRBV15,TRBJ2-5,NA,ATSRDMETQY
TRBV6-6,TRBJ2-7,TRBD2,ASTPGGAYEQY
TRBV20-1,TRBJ1-2,NA,SAGQPNGYT
TRBV13,TRBJ2-7,TRBD2,ASSLEGAGDPFRHVYEQY